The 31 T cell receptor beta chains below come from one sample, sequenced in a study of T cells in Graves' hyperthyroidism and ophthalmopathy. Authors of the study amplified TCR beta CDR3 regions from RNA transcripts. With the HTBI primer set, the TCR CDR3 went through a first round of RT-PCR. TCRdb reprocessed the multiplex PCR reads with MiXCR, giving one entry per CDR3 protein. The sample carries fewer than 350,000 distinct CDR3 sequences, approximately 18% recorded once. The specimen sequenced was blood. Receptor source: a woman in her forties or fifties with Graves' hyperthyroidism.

The CDR3 loop is CASTGGTSGKEPDTQYF. CDR3 in DNA: TGTGCCAGCACCGGGGGGACTAGCGGGAAAGAGCCAGATACGCAGTATTTT. This chain uses TRBV9 with TRBJ2-3; the match to TRBD2 covers 13 bases. CDR1 and CDR2 from the germline V gene are SGDLS and YYNGEE. The CDR3 covers 17 residues. V shed 6 bases and J 4 bases; nucleotides not matched to a gene: 11.

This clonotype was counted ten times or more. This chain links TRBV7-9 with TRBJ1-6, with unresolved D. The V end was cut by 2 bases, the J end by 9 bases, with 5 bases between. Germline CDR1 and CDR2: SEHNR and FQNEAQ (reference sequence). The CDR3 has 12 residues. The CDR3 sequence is CASSLRGSPLHF. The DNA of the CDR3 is TGTGCCAGCAGCTTACGTGGTTCACCCCTCCACTTT.

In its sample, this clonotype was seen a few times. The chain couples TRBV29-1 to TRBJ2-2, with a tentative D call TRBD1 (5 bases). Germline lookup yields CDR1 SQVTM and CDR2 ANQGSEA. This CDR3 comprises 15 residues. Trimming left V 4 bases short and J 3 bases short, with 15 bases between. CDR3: CSVVRGSSDTGELFF. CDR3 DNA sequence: TGCAGCGTTGTAAGGGGTTCTTCGGACACCGGGGAGCTGTTTTTT.

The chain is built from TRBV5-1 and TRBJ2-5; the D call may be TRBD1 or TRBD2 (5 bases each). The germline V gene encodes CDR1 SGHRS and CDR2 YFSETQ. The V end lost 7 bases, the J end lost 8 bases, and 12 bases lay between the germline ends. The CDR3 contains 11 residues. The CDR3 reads CASGHGDTQYF. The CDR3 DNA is TGCGCCAGCGGCCATGGGGACACCCAGTACTTC.

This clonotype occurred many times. For the CDR3, the DNA is TGTGCCAGCAGTTACGTGGCTTCACAAGAGACCCAGTACTTC. It translates to CASSYVASQETQYF. The rearrangement uses TRBV6-1 and TRBJ2-5; D is undetermined. Germline V gives CDR1 MNHNS, CDR2 SASEGT. Trimming removed 5 bases from V and 2 bases from J, with 12 bases in between. The CDR3 contains 14 residues.

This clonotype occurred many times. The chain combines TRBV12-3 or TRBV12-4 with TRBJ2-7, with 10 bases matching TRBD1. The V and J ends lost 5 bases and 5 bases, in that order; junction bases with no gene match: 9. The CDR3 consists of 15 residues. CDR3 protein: CASSPTGDRGHEQYF. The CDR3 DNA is TGTGCCAGCAGTCCGACGGGGGACAGGGGTCACGAGCAGTACTTC.

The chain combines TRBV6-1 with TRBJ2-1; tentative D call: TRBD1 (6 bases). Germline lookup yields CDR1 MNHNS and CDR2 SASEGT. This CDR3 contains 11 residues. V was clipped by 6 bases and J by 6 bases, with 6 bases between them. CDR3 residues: CASRQGNEQFF. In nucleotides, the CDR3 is TGTGCCAGCAGACAGGGCAATGAGCAGTTCTTC.

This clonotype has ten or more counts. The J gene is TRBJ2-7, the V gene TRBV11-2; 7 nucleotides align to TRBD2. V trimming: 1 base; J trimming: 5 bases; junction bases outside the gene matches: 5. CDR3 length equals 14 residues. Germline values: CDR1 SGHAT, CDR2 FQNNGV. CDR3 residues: CASSLVASGNEQYF. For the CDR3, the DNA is TGTGCCAGCAGCTTAGTGGCTAGCGGTAACGAGCAGTACTTC.

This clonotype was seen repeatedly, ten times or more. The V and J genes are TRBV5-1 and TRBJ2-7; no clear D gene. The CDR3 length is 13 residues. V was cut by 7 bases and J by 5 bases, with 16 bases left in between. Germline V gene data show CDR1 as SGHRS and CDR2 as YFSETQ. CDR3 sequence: CASGRTWANEQYV. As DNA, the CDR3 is TGCGCCAGCGGCAGAACCTGGGCGAACGAGCAGTACGTC.

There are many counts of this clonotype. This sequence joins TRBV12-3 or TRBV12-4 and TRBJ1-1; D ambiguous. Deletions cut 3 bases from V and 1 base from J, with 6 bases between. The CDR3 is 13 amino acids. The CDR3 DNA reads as TGTGCCAGCAGTTTTGATCCGAACACTGAAGCTTTCTTT. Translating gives CASSFDPNTEAFF.

The CDR3 nucleotides read TGTGCCAGCAGCGGCACCCAGGGGGGGCTCAACACCGGGGAGCTGTTTTTT. It is translated as CASSGTQGGLNTGELFF. The V and J genes are TRBV12-3 or TRBV12-4 and TRBJ2-2; D may correspond to TRBD1 or TRBD2 (7 bases each). The germline V and J ends were trimmed by 6 bases and 2 bases, with 19 bases remaining between them. This CDR3 has 17 residues.

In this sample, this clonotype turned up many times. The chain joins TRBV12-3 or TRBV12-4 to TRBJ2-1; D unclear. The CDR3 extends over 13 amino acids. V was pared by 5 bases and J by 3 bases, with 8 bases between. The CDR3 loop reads CASSDESYNEQFF. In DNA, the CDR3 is TGTGCCAGCAGTGACGAGAGCTACAATGAGCAGTTCTTC.

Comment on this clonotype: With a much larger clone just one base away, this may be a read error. Here the CDR3 DNA reads TGTGCCAGCGGGACAGGGTATGACAATGAGCAGTTCTTC. Translation gives CASGTGYDNEQFF. V and J are TRBV2 and TRBJ2-1, with 9 positions matching TRBD1. In germline, CDR1 is SNHLY, CDR2 FYNNEI. This CDR3 contains 13 residues. J was trimmed by 5 bases and V by 8 bases; bases with no gene match: 4.

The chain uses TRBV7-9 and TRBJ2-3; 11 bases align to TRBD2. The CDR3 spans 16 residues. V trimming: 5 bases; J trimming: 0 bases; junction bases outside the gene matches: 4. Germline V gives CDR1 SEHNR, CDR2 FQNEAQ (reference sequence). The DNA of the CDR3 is TGTGCCAGCAGCGGTCTAGCGGGGGGCAGCACAGATACGCAGTATTTT. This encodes CASSGLAGGSTDTQYF.

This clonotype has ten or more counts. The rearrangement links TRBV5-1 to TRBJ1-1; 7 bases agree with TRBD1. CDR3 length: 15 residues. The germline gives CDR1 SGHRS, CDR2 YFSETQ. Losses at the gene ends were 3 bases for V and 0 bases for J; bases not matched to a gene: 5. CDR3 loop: CASSSGGGMNTEAFF. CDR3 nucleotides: TGCGCCAGCAGCTCAGGGGGGGGTATGAACACTGAAGCTTTCTTT. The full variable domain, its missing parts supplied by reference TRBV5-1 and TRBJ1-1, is KAGVTQTPRYLIKTRGQQVTLSCSPISGHRSVSWYQQTPGQGLQFLFEYFSETQRNKGNFPGRFSGRQFSNSRSEMNVSTLELGDSALYLCASSSGGGMNTEAFFGQGTRLTVV.

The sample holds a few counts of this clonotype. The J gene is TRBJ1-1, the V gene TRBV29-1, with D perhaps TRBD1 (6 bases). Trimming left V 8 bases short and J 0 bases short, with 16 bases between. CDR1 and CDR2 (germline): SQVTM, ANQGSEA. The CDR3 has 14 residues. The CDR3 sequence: CSIYRAPMNTEAFF. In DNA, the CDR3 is TGCAGCATCTACAGGGCGCCCATGAACACTGAAGCTTTCTTT.

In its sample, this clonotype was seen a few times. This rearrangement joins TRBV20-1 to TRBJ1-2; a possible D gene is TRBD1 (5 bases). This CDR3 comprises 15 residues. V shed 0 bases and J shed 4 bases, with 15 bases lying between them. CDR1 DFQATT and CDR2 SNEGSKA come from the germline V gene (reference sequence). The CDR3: CSARDRTGPLYGYTF. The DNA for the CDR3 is TGCAGTGCTAGAGATCGTACGGGACCTCTCTATGGCTACACCTTC.

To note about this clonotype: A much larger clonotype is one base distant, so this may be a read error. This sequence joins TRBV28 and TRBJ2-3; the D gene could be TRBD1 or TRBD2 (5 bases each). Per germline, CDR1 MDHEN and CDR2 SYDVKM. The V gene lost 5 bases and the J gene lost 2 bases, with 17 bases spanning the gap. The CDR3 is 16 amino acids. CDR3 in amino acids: CASSPAGRVDTDTQYF. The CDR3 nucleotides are TGTGCCAGCAGTCCCGCAGGGAGAGTTGACACAGATACGCAGTATTTT.

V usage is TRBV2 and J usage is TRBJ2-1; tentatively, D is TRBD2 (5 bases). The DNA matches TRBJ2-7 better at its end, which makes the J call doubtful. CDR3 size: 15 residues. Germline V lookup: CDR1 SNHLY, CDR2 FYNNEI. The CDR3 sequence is CASSGIPSSYNEQYF. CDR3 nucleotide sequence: TGTGCCAGCAGCGGGATTCCCAGCTCCTACAATGAGCAGTACTTC.

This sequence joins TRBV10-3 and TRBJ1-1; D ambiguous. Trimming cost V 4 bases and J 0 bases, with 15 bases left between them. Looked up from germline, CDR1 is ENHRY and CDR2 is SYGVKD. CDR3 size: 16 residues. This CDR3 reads CAISGIYIRLNTEAFF. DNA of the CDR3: TGTGCCATCAGTGGGATCTACATTAGATTGAACACTGAAGCTTTCTTT.

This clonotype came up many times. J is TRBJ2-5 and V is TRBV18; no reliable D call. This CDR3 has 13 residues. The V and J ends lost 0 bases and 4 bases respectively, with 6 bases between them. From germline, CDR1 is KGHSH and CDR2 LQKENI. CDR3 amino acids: CASSPPGSETQYF. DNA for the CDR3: TGTGCCAGCTCACCACCGGGATCAGAGACCCAGTACTTC.

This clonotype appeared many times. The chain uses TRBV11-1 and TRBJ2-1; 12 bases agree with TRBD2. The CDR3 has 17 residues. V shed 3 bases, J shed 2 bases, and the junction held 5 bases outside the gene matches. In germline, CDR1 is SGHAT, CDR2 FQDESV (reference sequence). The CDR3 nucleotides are TGTGCCAGCAGCTTCACTAGCGGGGGGCCTCCCTACAATGAGCAGTTCTTC. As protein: CASSFTSGGPPYNEQFF.

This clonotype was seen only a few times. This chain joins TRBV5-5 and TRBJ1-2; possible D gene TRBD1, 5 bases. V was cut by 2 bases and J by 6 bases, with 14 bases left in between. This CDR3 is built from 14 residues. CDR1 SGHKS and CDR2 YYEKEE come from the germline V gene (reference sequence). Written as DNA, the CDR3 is TGTGCCAGCAGCTTTCTCGGGGCTGGGAATGGCTACACCTTC. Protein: CASSFLGAGNGYTF.

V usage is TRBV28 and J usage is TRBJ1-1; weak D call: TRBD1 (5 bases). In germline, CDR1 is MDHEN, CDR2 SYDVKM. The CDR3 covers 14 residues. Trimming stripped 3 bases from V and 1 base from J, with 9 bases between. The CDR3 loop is CASSFGAPNTEAFF. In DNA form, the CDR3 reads TGTGCCAGCAGTTTTGGGGCCCCGAACACTGAAGCTTTCTTT.

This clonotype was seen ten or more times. CDR3 coding DNA: TGTGCCAGCAGTCTTGGACTAACAACCCTCCGGGATACGCAGTATTTT. Encoded protein: CASSLGLTTLRDTQYF. The chain is built from TRBV6-1 and TRBJ2-3, with TRBD2 as a possible D gene (6 bases). The CDR3 runs 16 residues. CDR1 MNHNS and CDR2 SASEGT come from the germline V gene. V was trimmed by 5 bases and J by 6 bases, leaving 21 bases between them.

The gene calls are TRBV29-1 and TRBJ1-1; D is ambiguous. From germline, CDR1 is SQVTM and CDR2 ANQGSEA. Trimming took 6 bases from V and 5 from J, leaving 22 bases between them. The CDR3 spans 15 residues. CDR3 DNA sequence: TGCAGCGTCCACTCTATAAGCAGGCCTGGGACTGAAGCTTTCTTT. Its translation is CSVHSISRPGTEAFF.

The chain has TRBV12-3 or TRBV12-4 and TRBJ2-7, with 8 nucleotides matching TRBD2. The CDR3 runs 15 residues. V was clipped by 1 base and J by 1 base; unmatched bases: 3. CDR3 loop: CASSLESGSSYEQYF. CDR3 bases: TGTGCCAGCAGTTTAGAGAGCGGGAGTTCCTACGAGCAGTACTTC.

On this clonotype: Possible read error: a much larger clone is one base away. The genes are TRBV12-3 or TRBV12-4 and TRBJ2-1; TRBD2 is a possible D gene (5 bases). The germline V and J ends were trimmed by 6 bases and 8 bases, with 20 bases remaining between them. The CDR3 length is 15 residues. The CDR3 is CASRHASRRRDEQFF. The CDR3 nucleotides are TGTGCCAGCAGGCACGCTAGCAGGAGGCGGGATGAGCAGTTCTTC.

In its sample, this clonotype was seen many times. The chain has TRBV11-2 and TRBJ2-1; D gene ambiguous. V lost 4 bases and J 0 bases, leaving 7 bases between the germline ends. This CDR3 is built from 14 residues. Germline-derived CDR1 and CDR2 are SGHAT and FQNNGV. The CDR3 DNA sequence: TGTGCCAGCAGCTCGTGGGTCTCCTACAATGAGCAGTTCTTC. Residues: CASSSWVSYNEQFF.

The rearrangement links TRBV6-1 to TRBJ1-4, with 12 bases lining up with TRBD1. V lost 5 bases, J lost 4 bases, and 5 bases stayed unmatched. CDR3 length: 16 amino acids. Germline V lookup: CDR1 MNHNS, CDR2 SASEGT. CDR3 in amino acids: CASSPGQGAGNEKLFF. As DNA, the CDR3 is TGTGCCAGCAGTCCGGGACAGGGGGCCGGTAATGAAAAACTGTTTTTT.

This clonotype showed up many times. For the CDR3, the DNA is TGTGCCAGCAGTACCCGGGACACCTACGAGCAGTACTTC. It codes for CASSTRDTYEQYF. The chain recombines TRBV28 with TRBJ2-7; D possibly corresponds to TRBD1 (6 bases). CDR1 is MDHEN and CDR2 is SYDVKM in the germline V gene. The CDR3 is made up of 13 amino acids. Trimming cost V 5 bases and J 2 bases, with 10 bases left between them.